Listed below are T cell receptor beta chains from one sample, sequenced in a study of molecular identifiers for immune sequencing clone quantification. TCRdb re-derived calls from the PCR reads in MiXCR, one entry per CDR3 protein. The sample contains hundreds of thousands of distinct CDR3 sequences, roughly 27% of which appear only once. The sample was naive CD8+ T cells from blood, with Jurkat cell RNA spiked in. The receptors were gathered from a human donor in good health. Some libraries in this study had Jurkat cell RNA spiked in. The CDR3 runs from the conserved cysteine through the conserved F or W. D genes are given only for firm matches. Rows may omit the clone size; those that give it use once, few, many or a size class.

D gene: TRBD2; J gene: TRBJ2-7; V gene: TRBV7-9; clone size: .; CDR3 protein: CASGPRDYSYEQYF; CDR3 DNA: TGTGCCAGCGGCCCTAGGGACTACTCCTACGAGCAGTACTTC
D gene: .; J gene: TRBJ2-3; V gene: TRBV6-1; clone size: many; CDR3 protein: CASWFSGSTDTQYF; CDR3 DNA: TGTGCCAGCTGGTTTAGCGGAAGCACAGATACGCAGTATTTT
D gene: TRBD2; J gene: TRBJ2-7; V gene: TRBV3-1; clone size: .; CDR3 protein: CASSHPSGGSYERYF; CDR3 DNA: TGTGCCAGCAGCCACCCTAGCGGAGGCTCCTACGAGCGGTACTTC
D gene: .; J gene: TRBJ1-1; V gene: TRBV6-5; clone size: many; CDR3 protein: CASSPRRDSFNTEAFF; CDR3 DNA: TGTGCCAGCAGTCCTCGTCGGGATAGTTTTAACACTGAAGCTTTCTTT
D gene: .; J gene: TRBJ2-7; V gene: TRBV20-1; clone size: few; CDR3 protein: CSARDTASSYEQHF; CDR3 DNA: TGCAGTGCTAGAGACACAGCTAGCTCCTACGAGCAGCACTTC
D gene: .; J gene: TRBJ2-2; V gene: TRBV2; clone size: .; CDR3 protein: CSSSSGTNTGELFF; CDR3 DNA: TGTTCCAGCAGTTCGGGTACGAACACCGGGGAGCTGTTTTTT
D gene: TRBD2; J gene: TRBJ2-1; V gene: TRBV5-6; clone size: few; CDR3 protein: CASSLFLLLTSGRFGQFF; CDR3 DNA: TGTGCCAGCAGCTTGTTTCTGTTGTTGACTAGCGGGAGGTTCGGGCAGTTCTTC
D gene: TRBD2; J gene: TRBJ2-3; V gene: TRBV11-2; clone size: .; CDR3 protein: CASSLVTSGGLITDTQYF; CDR3 DNA: TGTGCCAGCAGCTTAGTAACTAGCGGGGGGTTAATCACAGATACGCAGTATTTT
D gene: .; J gene: TRBJ1-6; V gene: TRBV10-3; clone size: few; CDR3 protein: CATQADGFSLSYNSPLHF; CDR3 DNA: TGTGCCACCCAGGCGGACGGATTTTCTCTCTCCTATAATTCACCCCTCCACTTT
D gene: TRBD1; J gene: TRBJ1-5; V gene: TRBV12-3/TRBV12-4; clone size: .; CDR3 protein: CASRGGINQPQHF; CDR3 DNA: TGTGCCAGCAGAGGGGGCATTAATCAGCCCCAGCATTTT
D gene: .; J gene: TRBJ2-5; V gene: TRBV20-1; clone size: .; CDR3 protein: CSARDFWPGSQETQYF; CDR3 DNA: TGCAGTGCTAGAGATTTTTGGCCGGGGTCCCAAGAGACCCAGTACTTC
D gene: .; J gene: TRBJ1-1; V gene: TRBV20-1; clone size: .; CDR3 protein: CSARIRGGKRGGAFF; CDR3 DNA: TGCAGTGCTAGAATTCGAGGGGGGAAACGGGGTGGAGCTTTCTTT
D gene: .; J gene: TRBJ1-4; V gene: TRBV11-2; clone size: .; CDR3 protein: CASSLVGSSFPNEKLFF; CDR3 DNA: TGTGCCAGCAGCTTAGTGGGCTCCAGCTTTCCGAATGAAAAACTGTTTTTT
D gene: .; J gene: TRBJ2-7; V gene: TRBV11-3; clone size: few; CDR3 protein: CASSLKGEFPYEQYF; CDR3 DNA: TGTGCCAGCAGCTTAAAGGGGGAGTTTCCCTACGAGCAGTACTTC
D gene: .; J gene: TRBJ2-7; V gene: TRBV7-2; clone size: .; CDR3 protein: CASSLIRYEQYF; CDR3 DNA: TGTGCCAGCAGCTTAATCCGGTACGAGCAGTACTTC
D gene: TRBD1; J gene: TRBJ1-5; V gene: TRBV27; clone size: many; CDR3 protein: CASSWTGDQPQHF; CDR3 DNA: TGTGCCAGCAGTTGGACAGGGGATCAGCCCCAGCATTTT
D gene: TRBD2; J gene: TRBJ2-7; V gene: TRBV7-6; clone size: .; CDR3 protein: CASSLTSGKDEQYF; CDR3 DNA: TGTGCCAGCAGCTTAACTAGCGGGAAGGACGAGCAGTACTTC
D gene: .; J gene: TRBJ2-1; V gene: TRBV7-9; clone size: .; CDR3 protein: CASTIPAGGAHEQFF; CDR3 DNA: TGTGCCAGCACCATCCCAGCGGGCGGGGCCCATGAGCAGTTCTTC
D gene: .; J gene: TRBJ1-1; V gene: TRBV2; clone size: .; CDR3 protein: CASTEGSWVAEAFF; CDR3 DNA: TGTGCCAGCACGGAGGGGAGCTGGGTCGCTGAAGCTTTCTTT
D gene: .; J gene: TRBJ1-1; V gene: TRBV14; clone size: many; CDR3 protein: CASSLAGVNTEAFF; CDR3 DNA: TGTGCCAGCAGCCTTGCAGGGGTTAACACTGAAGCTTTCTTT
D gene: TRBD2; J gene: TRBJ2-1; V gene: TRBV28; clone size: few; CDR3 protein: CASSLIWTSGNNEQFF; CDR3 DNA: TGTGCCAGCAGTTTAATTTGGACTAGCGGAAACAATGAGCAGTTCTTC
D gene: .; J gene: TRBJ2-7; V gene: TRBV20-1; clone size: .; CDR3 protein: CSARVLEGVSVHEQYF; CDR3 DNA: TGCAGTGCTAGAGTACTAGAGGGAGTCTCGGTGCACGAGCAGTACTTC
D gene: TRBD1; J gene: TRBJ2-7; V gene: TRBV14; clone size: .; CDR3 protein: CASSRTGVYAQYF; CDR3 DNA: TGTGCCAGCAGTAGGACAGGGGTTTACGCGCAGTACTTC
D gene: TRBD2; J gene: TRBJ2-5; V gene: TRBV7-6; clone size: many; CDR3 protein: CASSLFEAGGSWTQYF; CDR3 DNA: TGTGCCAGCAGCTTATTCGAAGCGGGAGGGTCATGGACCCAGTACTTC
D gene: .; J gene: TRBJ1-3; V gene: TRBV18; clone size: .; CDR3 protein: CASSLPGPRHGNTIYF; CDR3 DNA: TGTGCCAGCTCACTTCCGGGGCCGAGGCATGGAAACACCATATATTTT
D gene: TRBD2; J gene: TRBJ2-3; V gene: TRBV7-9; clone size: many; CDR3 protein: CASSFLRSSGGAADTQYF; CDR3 DNA: TGTGCCAGCAGCTTTCTTCGGTCTAGCGGGGGGGCTGCGGATACGCAGTATTTT
D gene: .; J gene: TRBJ1-5; V gene: TRBV28; clone size: many; CDR3 protein: CASSFLGPRGPEANNQPQHF; CDR3 DNA: TGTGCCAGCAGTTTCTTGGGCCCCCGCGGACCGGAAGCGAACAATCAGCCCCAGCATTTT
D gene: .; J gene: TRBJ1-1; V gene: TRBV4-3; clone size: .; CDR3 protein: CASSQVRRTEAFF; CDR3 DNA: TGCGCCAGCAGCCAAGTTCGGCGCACTGAAGCTTTCTTT
D gene: .; J gene: TRBJ2-1; V gene: TRBV2; clone size: .; CDR3 protein: CASSGVSGFEQFF; CDR3 DNA: TGTGCCAGCAGTGGAGTGTCTGGGTTTGAGCAGTTCTTC
D gene: .; J gene: TRBJ2-3; V gene: TRBV9; clone size: .; CDR3 protein: CASSARTGFLTDTQYF; CDR3 DNA: TGTGCCAGCAGCGCCCGGACTGGTTTTCTCACAGATACGCAGTATTTT
D gene: .; J gene: TRBJ2-3; V gene: TRBV9; clone size: .; CDR3 protein: CASSVRWAPGDTQYF; CDR3 DNA: TGTGCCAGCAGCGTAAGGTGGGCACCGGGGGATACGCAGTATTTT
D gene: TRBD2; J gene: TRBJ2-1; V gene: TRBV3-1; clone size: few; CDR3 protein: CASSQDPVVSGGILGFF; CDR3 DNA: TGTGCCAGCAGCCAAGATCCTGTGGTTAGCGGGGGAATTCTGGGGTTCTTC
D gene: TRBD1; J gene: TRBJ1-1; V gene: TRBV4-3; clone size: .; CDR3 protein: CASSEGQGALGTEAFF; CDR3 DNA: TGCGCCAGCAGCGAAGGACAGGGGGCCCTGGGAACTGAAGCTTTCTTT
D gene: .; J gene: TRBJ2-3; V gene: TRBV5-6; clone size: many; CDR3 protein: CASSPSRFAVISTDTQYF; CDR3 DNA: TGTGCCAGCAGCCCGAGTCGCTTTGCGGTCATTAGCACAGATACGCAGTATTTT
D gene: .; J gene: TRBJ1-1; V gene: TRBV27; clone size: few; CDR3 protein: CASSLVSQGRNTEAFF; CDR3 DNA: TGTGCCAGCAGTTTGGTATCGCAGGGGCGGAACACTGAAGCTTTCTTT
D gene: .; J gene: TRBJ2-7; V gene: TRBV3-1; clone size: few; CDR3 protein: CASSPEGLHYEQYF; CDR3 DNA: TGTGCCAGCAGCCCAGAGGGACTCCACTACGAGCAGTACTTC
D gene: .; J gene: TRBJ1-1; V gene: TRBV28; clone size: many; CDR3 protein: CASSELGASTEAFF; CDR3 DNA: TGTGCCAGCAGTGAGCTGGGGGCAAGCACTGAAGCTTTCTTT
D gene: .; J gene: TRBJ2-1; V gene: TRBV24-1; clone size: many; CDR3 protein: CATSDSGYQNNEQFF; CDR3 DNA: TGTGCCACCAGTGATTCAGGGTACCAAAACAATGAGCAGTTCTTC
D gene: TRBD1; J gene: TRBJ2-7; V gene: TRBV7-8; clone size: .; CDR3 protein: CASSLALGQGSYEQYF; CDR3 DNA: TGTGCCAGCAGCTTAGCGCTCGGACAGGGGTCCTACGAGCAGTACTTC
D gene: .; J gene: TRBJ1-1; V gene: TRBV10-2; clone size: .; CDR3 protein: CASSGRGNTGAFF; CDR3 DNA: TGCGCCAGCAGTGGCAGGGGAAACACTGGAGCTTTCTTT
D gene: .; J gene: TRBJ2-1; V gene: TRBV19; clone size: many; CDR3 protein: CASSILLYNEQFF; CDR3 DNA: TGTGCCAGTAGTATTCTACTCTACAATGAGCAGTTCTTC
D gene: .; J gene: TRBJ2-1; V gene: TRBV6-5; clone size: many; CDR3 protein: CASSGPTSYNEQFF; CDR3 DNA: TGTGCCAGCAGTGGCCCGACCTCCTACAATGAGCAGTTCTTC
D gene: .; J gene: TRBJ1-2; V gene: TRBV6-2/TRBV6-3; clone size: .; CDR3 protein: CASSYQPQAPNYGYTF; CDR3 DNA: TGTGCCAGCAGTTACCAGCCTCAGGCCCCCAACTATGGCTACACCTTC